What follows is one T cell receptor beta chain and its context. Profiled with immunoSEQ multiplex PCR; TCRdb holds only in-frame clones, not every one. This sample has about 100,000 clones, with almost 96% found just once. The data are from a study of technical replicates of blood from a handful of donors. The sequenced sample consisted of T cells isolated from PBMCs. The TCR sequence derives from a human donor in good health.

The CDR3 coding sequence is TGTGCCAGCAGTTTTTCCGGGGTAACAAGGCAGCCCCAGCATTTT. Translated: CASSFSGVTRQPQHF. The chain couples TRBV6-5 to TRBJ1-5; no reliable D call. This CDR3 region has 15 residues. The V gene's germline CDR1 is MNHEY and CDR2 SVGAGI. V dropped 4 bases and J dropped 7 bases, with 17 bases sitting between them.